This T cell receptor (beta chain) was sequenced during a study of cytomegalovirus exposure and HLA in healthy donors. This clone appeared once. With 60 Vbeta and 13 Jbeta primers, the PCR was carried out. TCRdb's table, derived via immunoSEQ multiplex PCR, lists solely in-frame clones and lacks some. The table lists 150,000 or so clones, around four fifths of them singletons. CDR1 SGHTA and CDR2 FQGNSA come from the germline V gene. The V end was cut by 3 bases, the J end by 0 bases, with 15 bases between. The CDR3 consists of 17 residues. This sequence joins TRBV7-2 and TRBJ1-3, with a possible D match to TRBD1 (6 bases). The source material was PBMCs. This sequence originates from a man aged 50-59 years in good health and CMV-seropositive. CDR3 DNA sequence: TGTGCCAGCAGCTTCACTGGGGGCGGAATCTCTGGAAACACCATATATTTT. Protein product: CASSFTGGGISGNTIYF. The variable domain in full, with the rest retrieved from reference TRBV7-2 and TRBJ1-3, is GAGVSQSPSNKVTEKGKDVELRCDPISGHTALYWYRQSLGQGLEFLIYFQGNSAPDKSGLPSDRFSAERTGGSVSTLTIQRTQQEDSAVYLCASSFTGGGISGNTIYFGEGSWLTVV.